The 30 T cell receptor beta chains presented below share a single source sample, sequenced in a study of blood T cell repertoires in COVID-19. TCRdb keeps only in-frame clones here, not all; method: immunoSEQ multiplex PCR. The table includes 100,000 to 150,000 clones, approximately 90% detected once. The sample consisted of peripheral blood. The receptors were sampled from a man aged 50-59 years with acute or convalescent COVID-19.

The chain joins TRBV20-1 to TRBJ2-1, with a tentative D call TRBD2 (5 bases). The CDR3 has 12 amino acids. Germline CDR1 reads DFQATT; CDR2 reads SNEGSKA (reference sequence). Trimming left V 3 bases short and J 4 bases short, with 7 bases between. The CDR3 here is CSASRGYNEQFF. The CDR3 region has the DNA TGCAGTGCTAGTCGAGGGTACAATGAGCAGTTCTTC.

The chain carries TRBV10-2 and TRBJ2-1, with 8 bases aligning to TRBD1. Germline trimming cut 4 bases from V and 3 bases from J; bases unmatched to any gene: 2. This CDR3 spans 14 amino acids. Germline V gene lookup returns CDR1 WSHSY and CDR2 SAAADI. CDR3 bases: TGCGCCAGCAGTGCGGACAGGGTCTACAATGAGCAGTTCTTC. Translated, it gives CASSADRVYNEQFF.

In nucleotides, the CDR3 is TGCGCCAGCCGTACCGCGGGACAGGCGTTCCTTTCAGATACGCAGTATTTT. Translation gives CASRTAGQAFLSDTQYF. The chain links TRBV5-1 to TRBJ2-3; 8 bases map to TRBD1. CDR1 is SGHRS and CDR2 is YFSETQ in the germline V gene. J was trimmed by 4 bases and V by 7 bases; bases with no gene match: 17. The CDR3 totals 17 residues.

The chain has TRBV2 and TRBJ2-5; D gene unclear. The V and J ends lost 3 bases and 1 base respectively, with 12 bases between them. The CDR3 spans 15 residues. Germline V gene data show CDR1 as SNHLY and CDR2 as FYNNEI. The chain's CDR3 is CASSDIVIFQETQYF. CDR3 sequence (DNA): TGTGCCAGCAGTGATATCGTAATATTCCAAGAGACCCAGTACTTC.

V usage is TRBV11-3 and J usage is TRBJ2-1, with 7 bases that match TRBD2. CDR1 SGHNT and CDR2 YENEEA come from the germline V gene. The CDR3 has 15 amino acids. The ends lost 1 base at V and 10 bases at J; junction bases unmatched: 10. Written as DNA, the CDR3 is TGTGCCAGCAGCTTAGGGCGGGAGCCAAGTCGGGAGCAGTTCTTC. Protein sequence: CASSLGREPSREQFF. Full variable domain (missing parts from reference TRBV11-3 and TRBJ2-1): EAGVVQSPRYKIIEKKQPVAFWCNPISGHNTLYWYLQNLGQGPELLIRYENEEAVDDSQLPKDRFSAERLKGVDSTLKIQPAELGDSAVYLCASSLGREPSREQFFGPGTRLTVL.

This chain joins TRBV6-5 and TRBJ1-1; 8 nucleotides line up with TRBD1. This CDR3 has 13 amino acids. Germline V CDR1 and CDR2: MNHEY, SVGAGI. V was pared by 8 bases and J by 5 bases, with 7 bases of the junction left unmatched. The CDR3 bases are TGTGCCAGCTGGGACAGGATTGGTACTGAAGCTTTCTTT. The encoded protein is CASWDRIGTEAFF.

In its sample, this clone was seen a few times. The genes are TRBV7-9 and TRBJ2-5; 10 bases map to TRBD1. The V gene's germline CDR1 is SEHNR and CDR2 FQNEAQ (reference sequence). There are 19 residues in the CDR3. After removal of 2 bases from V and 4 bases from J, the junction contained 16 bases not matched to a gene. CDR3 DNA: TGTGCCAGCAGCTTATTTGGTGACAGGGGGCGCGTCGGTTTAGAGACCCAGTACTTC. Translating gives CASSLFGDRGRVGLETQYF.

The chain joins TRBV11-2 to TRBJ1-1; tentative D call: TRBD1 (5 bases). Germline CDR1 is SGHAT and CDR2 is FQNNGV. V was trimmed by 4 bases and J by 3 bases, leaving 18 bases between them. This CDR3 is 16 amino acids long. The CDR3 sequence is CASSSSPGGKDTEAFF. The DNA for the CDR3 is TGTGCCAGCAGCTCCTCCCCCGGGGGTAAGGACACTGAAGCTTTCTTT.

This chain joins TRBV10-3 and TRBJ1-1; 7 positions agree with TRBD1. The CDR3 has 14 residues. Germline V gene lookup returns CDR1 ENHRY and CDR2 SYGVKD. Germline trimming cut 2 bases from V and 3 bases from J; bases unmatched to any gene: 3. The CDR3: CAISERTGDTEAFF. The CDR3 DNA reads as TGTGCCATCAGTGAGAGGACAGGCGACACTGAAGCTTTCTTT.

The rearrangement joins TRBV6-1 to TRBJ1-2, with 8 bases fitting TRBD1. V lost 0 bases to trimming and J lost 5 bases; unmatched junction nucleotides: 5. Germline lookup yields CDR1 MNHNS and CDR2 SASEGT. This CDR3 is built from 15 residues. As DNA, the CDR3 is TGTGCCAGCAGTGAAGCGCCGACAGGGGAGTATGGCTACACCTTC. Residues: CASSEAPTGEYGYTF.

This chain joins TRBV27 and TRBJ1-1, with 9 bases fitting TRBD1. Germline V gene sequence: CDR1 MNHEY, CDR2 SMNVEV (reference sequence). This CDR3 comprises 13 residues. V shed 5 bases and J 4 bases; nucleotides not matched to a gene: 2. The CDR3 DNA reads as TGTGCCAGCAGTAACAGGGGGCTCACTGAAGCTTTCTTT. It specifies CASSNRGLTEAFF.

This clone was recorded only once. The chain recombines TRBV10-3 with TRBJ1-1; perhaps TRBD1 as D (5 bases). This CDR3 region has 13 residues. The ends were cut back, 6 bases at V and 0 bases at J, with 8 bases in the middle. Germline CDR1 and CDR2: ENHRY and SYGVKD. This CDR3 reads CAIRDSMNTEAFF. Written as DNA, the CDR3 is TGTGCCATCAGAGACAGCATGAACACTGAAGCTTTCTTT.

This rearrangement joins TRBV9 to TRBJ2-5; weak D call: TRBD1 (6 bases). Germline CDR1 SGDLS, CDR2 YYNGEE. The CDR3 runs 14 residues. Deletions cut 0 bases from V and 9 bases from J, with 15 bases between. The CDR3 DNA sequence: TGTGCCAGCAGCGTAGAGGTTACAGGGAATGCCCAGTACTTC. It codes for CASSVEVTGNAQYF.

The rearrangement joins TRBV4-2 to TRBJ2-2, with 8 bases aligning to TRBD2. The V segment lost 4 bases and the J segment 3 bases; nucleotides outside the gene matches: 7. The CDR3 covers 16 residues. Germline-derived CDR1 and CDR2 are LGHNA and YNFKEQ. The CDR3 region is CASSPLGRGDTGELFF. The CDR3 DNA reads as TGTGCCAGCAGCCCACTGGGGCGGGGGGACACCGGGGAGCTGTTTTTT.

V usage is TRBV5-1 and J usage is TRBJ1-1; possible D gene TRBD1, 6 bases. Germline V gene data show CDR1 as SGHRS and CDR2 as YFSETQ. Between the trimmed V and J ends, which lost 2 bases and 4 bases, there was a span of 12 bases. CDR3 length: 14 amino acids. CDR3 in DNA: TGCGCCAGCAGCTTTACAGGGAGCGGCACTGAAGCTTTCTTT. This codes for CASSFTGSGTEAFF. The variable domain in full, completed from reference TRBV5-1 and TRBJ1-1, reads KAGVTQTPRYLIKTRGQQVTLSCSPISGHRSVSWYQQTPGQGLQFLFEYFSETQRNKGNFPGRFSGRQFSNSRSEMNVSTLELGDSALYLCASSFTGSGTEAFFGQGTRLTVV.

CDR3 sequence: CATSRGTDGSNEQFF. The DNA for the CDR3 is TGTGCCACCAGCAGAGGGACAGACGGCTCCAATGAGCAGTTCTTC. This sequence joins TRBV15 and TRBJ2-1, with D perhaps TRBD1 (6 bases). This CDR3 is built from 15 residues. Germline values: CDR1 LNHNV, CDR2 YYDKDF (reference sequence). V dropped 1 base and J dropped 6 bases, with 13 bases sitting between them.

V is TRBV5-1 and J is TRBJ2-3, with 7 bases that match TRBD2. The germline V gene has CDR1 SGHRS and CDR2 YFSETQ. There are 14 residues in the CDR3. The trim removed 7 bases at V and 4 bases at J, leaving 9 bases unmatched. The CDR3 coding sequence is TGCGCCAGCGGCGGGGGAGCAGTCGCAGATACGCAGTATTTT. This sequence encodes CASGGGAVADTQYF.

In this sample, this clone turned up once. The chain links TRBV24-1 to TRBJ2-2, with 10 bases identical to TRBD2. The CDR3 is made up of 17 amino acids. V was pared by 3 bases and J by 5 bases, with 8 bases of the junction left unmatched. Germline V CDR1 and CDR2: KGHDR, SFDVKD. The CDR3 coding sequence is TGTGCCACCAGTGATCGTTCTAGCGGGAGCAGTACCGGGGAGCTGTTTTTT. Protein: CATSDRSSGSSTGELFF.

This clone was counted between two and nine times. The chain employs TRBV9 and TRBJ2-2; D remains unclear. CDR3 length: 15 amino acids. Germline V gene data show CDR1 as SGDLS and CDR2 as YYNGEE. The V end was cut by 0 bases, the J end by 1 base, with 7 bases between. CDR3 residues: CASSVGTMNTGELFF. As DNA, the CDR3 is TGTGCCAGCAGCGTAGGAACTATGAACACCGGGGAGCTGTTTTTT.

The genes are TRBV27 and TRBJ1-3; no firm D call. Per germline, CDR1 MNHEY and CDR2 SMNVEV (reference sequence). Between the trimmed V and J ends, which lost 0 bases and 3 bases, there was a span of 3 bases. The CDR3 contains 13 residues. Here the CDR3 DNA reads TGTGCCAGCAGTTTATCCCGTGGAAACACCATATATTTT. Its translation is CASSLSRGNTIYF.

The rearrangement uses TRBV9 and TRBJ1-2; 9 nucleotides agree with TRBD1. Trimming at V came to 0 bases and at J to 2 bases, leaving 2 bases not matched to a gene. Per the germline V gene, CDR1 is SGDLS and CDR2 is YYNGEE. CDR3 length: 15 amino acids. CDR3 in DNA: TGTGCCAGCAGCGTAGGTGGGACAGGGAACTATGGCTACACCTTC. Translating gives CASSVGGTGNYGYTF.

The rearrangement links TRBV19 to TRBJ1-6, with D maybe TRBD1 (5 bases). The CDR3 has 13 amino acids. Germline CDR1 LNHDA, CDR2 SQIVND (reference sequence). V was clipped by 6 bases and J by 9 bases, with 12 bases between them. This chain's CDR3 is CASRYQGTSPLHF. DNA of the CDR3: TGTGCCAGTAGGTATCAGGGTACTTCACCCCTCCACTTT.

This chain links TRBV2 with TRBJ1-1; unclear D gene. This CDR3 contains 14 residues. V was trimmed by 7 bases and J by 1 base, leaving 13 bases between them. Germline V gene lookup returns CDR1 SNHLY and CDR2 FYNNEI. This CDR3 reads CASTAEGGNTEAFF. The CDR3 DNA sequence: TGTGCCAGCACCGCGGAGGGAGGGAACACTGAAGCTTTCTTT.

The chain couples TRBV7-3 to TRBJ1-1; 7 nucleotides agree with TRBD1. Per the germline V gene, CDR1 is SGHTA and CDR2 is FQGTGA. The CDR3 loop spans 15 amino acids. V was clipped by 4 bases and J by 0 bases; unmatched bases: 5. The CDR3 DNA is TGTGCCAGCAGCTCGCCGGGGACAGTGAACACTGAAGCTTTCTTT. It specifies CASSSPGTVNTEAFF.

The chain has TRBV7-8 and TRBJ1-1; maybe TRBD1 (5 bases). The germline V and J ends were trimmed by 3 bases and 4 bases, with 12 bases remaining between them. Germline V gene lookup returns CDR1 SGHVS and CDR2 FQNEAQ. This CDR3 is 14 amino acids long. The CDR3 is CASSLGGSGTEAFF. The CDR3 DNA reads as TGTGCCAGCAGCTTGGGGGGAAGTGGCACTGAAGCTTTCTTT.

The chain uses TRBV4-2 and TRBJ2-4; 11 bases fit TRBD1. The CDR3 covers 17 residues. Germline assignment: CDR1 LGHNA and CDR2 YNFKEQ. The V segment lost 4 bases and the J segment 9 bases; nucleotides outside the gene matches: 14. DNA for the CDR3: TGTGCCAGCAGCCGAGAACCTCCCGGGACAGGGGGTTCCATTCAGTACTTC. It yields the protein CASSREPPGTGGSIQYF.

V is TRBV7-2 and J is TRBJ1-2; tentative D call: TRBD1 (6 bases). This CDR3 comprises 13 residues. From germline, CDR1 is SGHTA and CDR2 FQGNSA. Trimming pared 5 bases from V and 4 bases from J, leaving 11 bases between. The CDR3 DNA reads TGTGCCAGCAGCGCAGGGGCCCGCTATGGCTACACCTTC. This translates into CASSAGARYGYTF.

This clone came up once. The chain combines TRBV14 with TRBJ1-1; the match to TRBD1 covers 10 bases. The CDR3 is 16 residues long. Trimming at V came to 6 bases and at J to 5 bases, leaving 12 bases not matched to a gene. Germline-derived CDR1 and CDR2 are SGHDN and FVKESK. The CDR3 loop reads CASSPDRGSVWTEAFF. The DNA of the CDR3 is TGTGCCAGCAGTCCGGACAGGGGGAGTGTTTGGACTGAAGCTTTCTTT.

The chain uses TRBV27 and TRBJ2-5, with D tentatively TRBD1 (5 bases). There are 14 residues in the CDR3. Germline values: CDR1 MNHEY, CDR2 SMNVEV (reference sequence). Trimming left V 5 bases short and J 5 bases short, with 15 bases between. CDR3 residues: CASSPRRGRETQYF. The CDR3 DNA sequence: TGTGCCAGCAGTCCCCGAAGGGGTCGCGAGACCCAGTACTTC.

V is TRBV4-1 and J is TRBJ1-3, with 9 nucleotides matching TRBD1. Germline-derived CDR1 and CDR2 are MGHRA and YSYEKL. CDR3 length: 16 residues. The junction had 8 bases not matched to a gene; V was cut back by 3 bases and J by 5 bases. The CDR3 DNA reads TGCGCCAGCAGCCACGCCACCGGGACAGGGCGAAACACCATATATTTT. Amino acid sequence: CASSHATGTGRNTIYF.